The rows below give T cell receptor beta chains drawn from one sample of a study of CD8 T cells in ankylosing spondylitis. TCRdb re-called the 5' RACE reads through MiXCR, storing one row per CDR3 protein. This table holds roughly 150,000 distinct CDR3 sequences, 25% to 35% found once. The sequenced material came from synovial fluid, either unsorted or a sorted T cell fraction (not recorded which). These receptors all come from a male donor with ankylosing spondylitis. Both conserved end residues are part of each CDR3.

CDR3 protein	V gene	J gene
CASSLTFGTEAFF	TRBV7-9	TRBJ1-1
CSARSLGATTGELFF	TRBV20-1	TRBJ2-2
CASSHHEQYF	TRBV28	TRBJ2-7
CASSPGQILNTEAFF	TRBV7-2	TRBJ1-1
CSAPSRDTSGPNEQFF	TRBV20-1	TRBJ2-1
CASSVDGGGETDTQYF	TRBV9	TRBJ2-3
CAWSVWTGSRANVLTF	TRBV30	TRBJ2-6
CASSLDRLEQYF	TRBV7-2	TRBJ2-7
CASSLKGINYGYTF	TRBV27	TRBJ1-2
CASSLGTGGAVETQYF	TRBV5-1	TRBJ2-5
CAWSPGGEYGYTF	TRBV30	TRBJ1-2
CASSSVQGNNEQFF	TRBV7-3	TRBJ2-1
CASSSGGQGKVSGANVLTF	TRBV5-1	TRBJ2-6
CASSLPGLAADTQYF	TRBV5-4	TRBJ2-3
CASSPQVYEQYF	TRBV2	TRBJ2-7
CASSSYGQLLKGNTIYF	TRBV7-9	TRBJ1-3
CASRQAPGGQPQHF	TRBV19	TRBJ1-5
CASSYGTSGRSDTQYF	TRBV5-1	TRBJ2-3
CASRDGPGELFF	TRBV2	TRBJ2-2
CASSLSGTGELFF	TRBV5-1	TRBJ2-2
CASSLGTGHQNEKLFF	TRBV5-1	TRBJ1-4
CASSLNAGELFF	TRBV12-3/TRBV12-4	TRBJ2-2
CASSVNRSSGANVLTF	TRBV9	TRBJ2-6
CASSQDAGWAYEQYF	TRBV4-1	TRBJ2-7
CASSPGPKWGAFF	TRBV28	TRBJ1-1
CASSLKGGGGNEQFF	TRBV7-3	TRBJ2-1
CASSLEAGGRRETQYF	TRBV7-9	TRBJ2-5
CASSLVAGDNSPLHF	TRBV5-1	TRBJ1-6
CSARTGMFHTEAFF	TRBV20-1	TRBJ1-1
CASTPGKGESSYNEQFF	TRBV5-1	TRBJ2-1
CASSFPGRNQPQHF	TRBV28	TRBJ1-5
CASSTGPLQETQYF	TRBV11-3	TRBJ2-5
CSVWTGDGYTF	TRBV29-1	TRBJ1-2
CASSLNPGLGNTEAFF	TRBV11-1	TRBJ1-1
CASSLWLAVSYEQYF	TRBV7-2	TRBJ2-7
CASSFRLIQETQYF	TRBV12-3/TRBV12-4	TRBJ2-5
CASSLIRSGTQYF	TRBV5-6	TRBJ2-5
CAWTKVAAGANVLTF	TRBV30	TRBJ2-6
CASSFRTGASNEQFF	TRBV6-5	TRBJ2-1
CATGDRASGANVLTF	TRBV24-1	TRBJ2-6
CASSLSLAERVGKERSYEQYF	TRBV28	TRBJ2-7
CASSNRDRGSEAFF	TRBV3-1	TRBJ1-1
CSAGQGSDFYGYTF	TRBV20-1	TRBJ1-2
CASRTGGNQPQHF	TRBV27	TRBJ1-5
CASSPNLGQYF	TRBV11-2	TRBJ2-3
CASSLMVGHQAPEPNNEQFF	TRBV28	TRBJ2-1
CASSLTTGGNSPLHF	TRBV12-3/TRBV12-4	TRBJ1-6
CASSQDGYRQYF	TRBV3-1	TRBJ2-7
CSAETGKGTEAFF	TRBV20-1	TRBJ1-1
CASSDYQGGQEYF	TRBV2	TRBJ2-5
CSAPIGPGKTNEKLFF	TRBV20-1	TRBJ1-4
CSAMGQLIRNTEAFF	TRBV20-1	TRBJ1-1
CSVELTDTQYF	TRBV29-1	TRBJ2-3
CASSSDRDRDTEAFF	TRBV6-2/TRBV6-3	TRBJ1-1